This T cell receptor (beta chain) was sequenced in a study of blood T cell repertoires in COVID-19. For the study at large: Nucleic acid was either cDNA or gDNA, and it came from T cells, B-cell-depleted T cells, or PBMCs.

In the source study's methods: Researchers report that nucleated cell counts were estimated from reference gene primer amplification. Assay: immunoSEQ multiplex PCR; the TCRdb copy retains only in-frame clones and omits some. V, J and clone size were drawn from that table, and D and trimming were deduced from the DNA. The repertoire consists of some 88,000 clones, with 65% to 90% occurring once and the leading ten covering approximately 3.9%. The CDR3 is made up of 15 amino acids. CDR1 and CDR2 from the germline V gene are SGHTA and FQGNSA. Trimming cost V 7 bases and J 7 bases; bases outside gene matches: 11.

This receptor was taken from a man in his fifties or sixties with acute or convalescent COVID-19. Sample: peripheral blood. V is TRBV7-2 and J is TRBJ2-2; 8 nucleotides match TRBD2. The chain's CDR3 is CASTGLASVNGELFF. CDR3 in DNA: TGTGCCAGCACCGGACTAGCTTCGGTTAACGGGGAGCTGTTTTTT.